The clone carrying this T cell receptor (beta chain) was seen more than once but under ten times. Its antigen is still unknown. This entry is derived from a study of response to subunit inactivated influenza vaccine. General study points: Authors suggested each seasonal flu vaccination may recruit only limited numbers of new T cells.

TCRdb passed the RT-PCR reads through MiXCR, listing each CDR3 protein once. This table holds under 500,000 distinct CDR3 sequences, about a tenth found once. V was pared by 0 bases and J by 3 bases, with 5 bases between. CDR1 and CDR2 (germline): LGHNA, YSLEER. The CDR3 is 14 residues long. The sample here was PBMCs from blood, taken around seven weeks after vaccination. The chain links TRBV4-3 to TRBJ2-2; D remains unclear. The TCR comes from a middle-aged man who received an inactivated influenza vaccine. Here the CDR3 DNA reads TGCGCCAGCAGCCAAGATTGGGACACCGGGGAGCTGTTTTTT. This gives the protein CASSQDWDTGELFF.